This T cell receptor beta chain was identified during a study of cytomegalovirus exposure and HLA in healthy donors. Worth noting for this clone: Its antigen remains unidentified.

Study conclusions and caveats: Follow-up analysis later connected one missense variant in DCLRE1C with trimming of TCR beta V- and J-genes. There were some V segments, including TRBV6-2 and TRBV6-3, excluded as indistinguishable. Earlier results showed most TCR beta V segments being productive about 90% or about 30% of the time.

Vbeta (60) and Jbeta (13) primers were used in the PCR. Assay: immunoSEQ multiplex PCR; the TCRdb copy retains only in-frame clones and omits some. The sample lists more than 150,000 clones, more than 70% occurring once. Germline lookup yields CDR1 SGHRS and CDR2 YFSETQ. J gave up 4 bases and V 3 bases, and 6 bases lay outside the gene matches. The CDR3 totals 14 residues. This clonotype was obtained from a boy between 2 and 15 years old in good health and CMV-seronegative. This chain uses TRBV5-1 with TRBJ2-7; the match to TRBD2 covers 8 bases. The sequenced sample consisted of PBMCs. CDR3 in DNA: TGCGCCAGCAGCTCCCGGGAGGGTCGATACGAGCAGTACTTC. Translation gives CASSSREGRYEQYF.